Listed below are T cell receptor beta chains from one sample, sequenced in a study of early T cells in non-severe SARS-CoV-2 infection. TCRdb re-called the 5' RACE reads through MiXCR, storing one row per CDR3 protein. The sample lists 55,000 to 75,000 distinct CDR3 sequences, under 15% seen once, with 0.95% to 1.5% in the top ten. Source material: whole blood. These TCRs come from an adult who was a healthcare worker with PCR-confirmed SARS-CoV-2 infection or an uninfected control (not recorded which). CDR3s include the opening cysteine and the closing phenylalanine or tryptophan. Fields, in order: CDR3 length, J gene, V gene, D gene, clone size, CDR3 protein, CDR3 DNA. D genes are given only for firm matches. Rows may omit the clone size; those that give it use once, few, many or a size class.

14,TRBJ2-7,TRBV7-9,TRBD2,NA,CASSLAGGAYEQYF,TGTGCCAGCAGCCTAGCGGGGGGGGCCTACGAGCAGTACTTC
14,TRBJ1-4,TRBV14,NA,many,CASSQGSTNEKLFF,TGTGCCAGCAGCCAGGGTTCAACTAATGAAAAACTGTTTTTT
15,TRBJ2-7,TRBV30,TRBD1,many,CAWSPQWTGAYEQYF,TGTGCCTGGAGTCCCCAGTGGACAGGGGCCTACGAGCAGTACTTC
13,TRBJ2-2,TRBV11-3,NA,many,CASSRGITGELFF,TGTGCCAGCAGCCGAGGCATCACCGGGGAGCTGTTTTTT
14,TRBJ1-1,TRBV6-5,NA,NA,CASSRGHTNTEAFF,TGTGCCAGCAGCCGCGGACACACGAACACTGAAGCTTTCTTT
16,TRBJ2-1,TRBV4-2,NA,many,CASSQDRGRSYNEQFF,TGTGCCAGCAGCCAAGATAGAGGGCGGTCCTACAATGAGCAGTTCTTC
15,TRBJ2-7,TRBV10-1,NA,NA,CASSEGPLGTYEQYF,TGCGCCAGCAGTGAAGGTCCTTTGGGTACCTACGAGCAGTACTTC
14,TRBJ1-5,TRBV12-5,NA,many,CASGFDGRNQPQHF,TGTGCTAGTGGTTTCGACGGAAGGAATCAGCCCCAGCATTTT
13,TRBJ2-1,TRBV24-1,NA,many,CATTDDFYNEQFF,TGTGCCACCACGGACGATTTTTACAATGAGCAGTTCTTC
17,TRBJ2-1,TRBV29-1,TRBD2,NA,CSVVPYSGSSPYNEQFF,TGCAGCGTTGTCCCTTATAGCGGGAGCTCCCCCTACAATGAGCAGTTCTTC
15,TRBJ2-2,TRBV18,TRBD1,many,CASWPGTGNTGELFF,TGTGCCAGCTGGCCGGGGACAGGCAACACCGGGGAGCTGTTTTTT
13,TRBJ1-6,TRBV20-1,NA,few,CSAPQGYNSPLHF,TGCAGTGCCCCACAGGGCTATAATTCACCCCTCCACTTT
14,TRBJ1-6,TRBV20-1,NA,many,CSARDGLRNSPLHF,TGCAGTGCTAGAGACGGCCTGCGAAATTCACCCCTCCACTTT
18,TRBJ1-2,TRBV7-8,NA,many,CASSLRGRELAKGSGYTF,TGTGCCAGCAGCTTACGCGGCAGGGAGTTAGCTAAAGGCTCCGGCTACACCTTC
16,TRBJ2-1,TRBV7-2,TRBD2,many,CASSSLATSSYNEQFF,TGTGCCAGCAGCTCCCTCGCGACTAGCTCTTACAATGAGCAGTTCTTC
15,TRBJ1-5,TRBV6-2/TRBV6-3,NA,many,CASSWGTTTHQPQHF,TGTGCCAGCAGCTGGGGAACTACCACGCATCAGCCCCAGCATTTT
16,TRBJ2-3,TRBV6-5,NA,many,CASSPRAGRRADTQYF,TGTGCCAGCAGCCCCCGGGCAGGGCGAAGGGCAGATACGCAGTATTTT
14,TRBJ2-7,TRBV7-9,TRBD1,NA,CASSPTDRGYEQYF,TGTGCCAGCAGCCCCACGGACAGGGGTTACGAGCAGTACTTC
14,TRBJ2-7,TRBV7-2,NA,many,CASSLETRRDEQYF,TGTGCCAGCAGCTTAGAAACGCGAAGGGACGAGCAGTACTTC
15,TRBJ2-7,TRBV28,NA,NA,CASSFSGGRSYEQYF,TGTGCCAGCAGTTTTAGTGGAGGGCGCTCCTACGAGCAGTACTTC
18,TRBJ2-3,TRBV3-1,NA,many,CASSPPKITERDTDTQYF,TGTGCCAGCAGCCCTCCCAAGATAACCGAGAGGGACACAGATACGCAGTATTTT
19,TRBJ2-1,TRBV11-2,NA,medium-sized,CASSLDGGLSLAVYNEQFF,TGTGCCAGCAGCTTAGATGGGGGCTTATCGCTAGCGGTCTACAATGAGCAGTTCTTC
16,TRBJ1-3,TRBV5-1,TRBD1,NA,CASSKRTGASGNTIYF,TGCGCCAGCAGCAAGAGGACAGGTGCGTCTGGAAACACCATATATTTT
15,TRBJ2-3,TRBV27,NA,many,CASSLYSSQTDTQYF,TGTGCCAGCAGTTTATACAGTAGTCAGACAGATACGCAGTATTTT
15,TRBJ2-3,TRBV7-8,NA,many,CASSLGALAPSTQYF,TGTGCCAGCAGCTTAGGTGCTCTCGCCCCCAGTACGCAGTATTTT
15,TRBJ2-6,TRBV27,NA,many,CASSTTGSGANVLTF,TGTGCCAGCAGTACAACAGGTTCTGGGGCCAACGTCCTGACTTTC
13,TRBJ2-7,TRBV27,NA,NA,CASSPGGRRRQYF,TGTGCCAGCAGCCCCGGGGGGCGTAGAAGGCAGTACTTC
14,TRBJ2-5,TRBV11-2,NA,NA,CASSSPLKRETQYF,TGTGCCAGCAGCTCCCCTTTAAAGCGGGAGACCCAGTACTTC
13,TRBJ2-7,TRBV20-1,NA,many,CSASQGDRHEQYF,TGCAGTGCTAGTCAAGGGGATCGACACGAGCAGTACTTC